This entry is about one TCR beta chain. The CDR3 loop spans 16 amino acids. These data originate in a study of blood T cell repertoires in COVID-19. In the study overall: Samples of COVID-19 (acute and convalescent) were obtained from the United States, Italy and Spain. T cells, B-cell-depleted T cells, or PBMCs provided the cDNA or gDNA that served as material.

Authors' data handling: Estimation of nucleated cell counts was performed using reference gene primer amplification. Data came from immunoSEQ multiplex PCR; TCRdb stores just in-frame clones and leaves some out. The V and J calls and clone size are taken from that table; D and trimming were inferred from the DNA. The table has roughly 180,000 clones, roughly 86% seen once. Participants reported their clinical history, and cohort assignment relied on those reports. Material: PBMCs or T cells enriched from blood (not recorded which). This chain uses TRBV21-1 with TRBJ1-5; the table gives TRBD1 as D, unverified against the DNA. TRBV21-1 constitutes a pseudogene. The source of this sequence is a woman aged 25 to 45 who had recovered from COVID-19. The CDR3 is CASSIRGRNKYQPQHF. CDR3 nucleotides: TGTGCCAGCAGCATTAGGGGGCGCAACAAGTATCAGCCCCAGCATTTT.